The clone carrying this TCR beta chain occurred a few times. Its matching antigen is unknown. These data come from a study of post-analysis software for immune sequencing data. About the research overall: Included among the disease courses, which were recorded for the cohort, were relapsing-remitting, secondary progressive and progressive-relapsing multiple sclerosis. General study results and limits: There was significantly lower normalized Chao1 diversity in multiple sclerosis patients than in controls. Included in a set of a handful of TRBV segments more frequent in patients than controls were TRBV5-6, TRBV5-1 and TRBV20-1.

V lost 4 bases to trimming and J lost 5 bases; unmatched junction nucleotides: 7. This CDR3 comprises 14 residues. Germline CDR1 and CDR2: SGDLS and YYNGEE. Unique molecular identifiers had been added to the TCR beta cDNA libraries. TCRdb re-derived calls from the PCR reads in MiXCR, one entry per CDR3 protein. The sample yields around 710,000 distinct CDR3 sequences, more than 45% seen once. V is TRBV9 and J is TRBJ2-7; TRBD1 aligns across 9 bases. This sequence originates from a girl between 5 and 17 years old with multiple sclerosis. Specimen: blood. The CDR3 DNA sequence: TGTGCCAGCAGCTTAACAGGGGGCGGCGACGAGCAGTACTTC. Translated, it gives CASSLTGGGDEQYF.